The rows below give T cell receptor beta chains drawn from one sample of a study of early T cells in non-severe SARS-CoV-2 infection. TCRdb fed the 5' RACE reads into MiXCR, producing one record per CDR3 protein. The sample holds tens of thousands of distinct CDR3 sequences, approximately 6.1% seen once. Specimen: whole blood, collected at baseline. These receptors all stem from an adult who was a healthcare worker with PCR-confirmed SARS-CoV-2 infection or an uninfected control (not recorded which). CDR3s include the opening cysteine and the closing phenylalanine or tryptophan. The D gene is left open where the match is weak. The size of a clone is reported for some rows only, either as once, few or many, or as a class for expanded clones.

abundance	d_gene	len	v_gene	j_gene	CDR3nt	CDR3aa
many	TRBD1	14	TRBV15	TRBJ1-4	TGTGCCACCAGCAGACAGGGGGCGGCTGAAAAACTGTTTTTT	CATSRQGAAEKLFF
.	.	11	TRBV7-2	TRBJ2-3	TGTGCCAGCAGCCGGCTGGATACGCAGTATTTT	CASSRLDTQYF
.	.	14	TRBV2	TRBJ1-2	TGTGCCAGCAATTCAGATGGGCGGACCTATGGCTACACCTTC	CASNSDGRTYGYTF
many	TRBD2	14	TRBV7-2	TRBJ2-7	TGTGCCAGCAGCTTAGGGACTAGCGGGAGGGTGCAGTACTTC	CASSLGTSGRVQYF
medium-sized	.	14	TRBV11-2	TRBJ2-1	TGTGCCAGCAGCCCCAGGACCCCGATGGATGAGCAGTTCTTC	CASSPRTPMDEQFF
many	TRBD2	16	TRBV5-1	TRBJ2-1	TGCGCCAGCAGCCCCCTCCCGACTAGCGGGGGGCGCGGGCAGTTCTTC	CASSPLPTSGGRGQFF
many	TRBD2	15	TRBV11-1	TRBJ2-7	TGTGCCAGCAGCGCCCGGCGGGGGAGATCCTACGAGCAGTACTTC	CASSARRGRSYEQYF
.	.	16	TRBV20-1	TRBJ2-6	TGCAGTGCTAGAGATAAGGGGAGTACTGGGGCCAACGTCCTGACTTTC	CSARDKGSTGANVLTF
few	TRBD2	13	TRBV7-6	TRBJ2-1	TGTGCCAGCAGCTTGGCTGCGGGAGGGGAGCAGTTCTTC	CASSLAAGGEQFF
few	TRBD2	17	TRBV25-1	TRBJ2-1	TGTGCCAGCAGTGCGAATTTAGGCGGGAGGTGGTACAATGAGCAGTTCTTC	CASSANLGGRWYNEQFF
many	TRBD1	14	TRBV20-1	TRBJ2-6	TGCAGCGGACAGGCCCTCTCTGGGGCCAACGTCCTGACTTTC	CSGQALSGANVLTF
many	.	15	TRBV5-1	TRBJ2-5	TGCGCCAGCAGCTTGATTGCAGGGGCACAAGAGACCCAGTACTTC	CASSLIAGAQETQYF
.	TRBD2	14	TRBV7-8	TRBJ2-1	TGTGCCAGCAGCTTACAGCGGGGGGGCTATGAGCAGTTCTTC	CASSLQRGGYEQFF
few	TRBD1	15	TRBV7-9	TRBJ1-4	TGTGCCAGCAGCTCATCCGGGACAGATAATGAAAAACTGTTTTTT	CASSSSGTDNEKLFF
medium-sized	.	17	TRBV11-2	TRBJ2-2	TGTGCCAGCAGCTTCCAAAGGGGCAGCTGGAACACCGGGGAGCTGTTTTTT	CASSFQRGSWNTGELFF
.	.	13	TRBV5-1	TRBJ1-1	TGCGCCAGCAGCTTGACAGGAGTTCTAGAAGCTTTCTTT	CASSLTGVLEAFF
.	TRBD2	15	TRBV20-1	TRBJ2-1	TGCAGTGCTAGAGTAGCCAGCGGGAGAAGGAATGAGCAGTTCTTC	CSARVASGRRNEQFF
.	.	13	TRBV3-1	TRBJ2-7	TGTGCCACGGGGGACCATATATCCTACGAGCAGTACTTC	CATGDHISYEQYF
few	.	13	TRBV30	TRBJ1-1	TGTGCCTGGAGTCCACAGGGAAACACTGAAGCTTTCTTT	CAWSPQGNTEAFF
.	TRBD1	13	TRBV11-2	TRBJ2-7	TGTGCCAGCAGCCTTGACAGGGTCGACGAGCAGTACTTC	CASSLDRVDEQYF
many	.	14	TRBV6-1	TRBJ1-2	TGTGCCAGCAGAGTTCCGACAGCGCTCTATGGCTACACCTTC	CASRVPTALYGYTF
.	.	12	TRBV18	TRBJ2-5	TGTGCCAGCTCACCCACCCCTACGGCGCAGTACTTC	CASSPTPTAQYF